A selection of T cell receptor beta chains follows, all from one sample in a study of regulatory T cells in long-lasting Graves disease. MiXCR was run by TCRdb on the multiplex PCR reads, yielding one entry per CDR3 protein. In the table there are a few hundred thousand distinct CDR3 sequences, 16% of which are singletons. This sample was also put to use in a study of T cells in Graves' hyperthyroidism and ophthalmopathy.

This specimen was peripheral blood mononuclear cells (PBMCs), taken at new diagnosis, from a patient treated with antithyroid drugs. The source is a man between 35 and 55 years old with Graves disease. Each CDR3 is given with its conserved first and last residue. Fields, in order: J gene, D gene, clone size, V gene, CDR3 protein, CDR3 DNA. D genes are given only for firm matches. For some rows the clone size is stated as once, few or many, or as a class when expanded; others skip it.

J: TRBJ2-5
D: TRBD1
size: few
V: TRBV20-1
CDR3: CSALTQGWSETQYF
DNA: TGCAGTGCACTCACACAGGGGTGGTCGGAGACCCAGTACTTC

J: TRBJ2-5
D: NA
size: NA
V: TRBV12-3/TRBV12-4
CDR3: CASSPESLYLQETQYF
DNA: TGTGCCAGCAGTCCCGAAAGTCTATACCTCCAAGAGACCCAGTACTTC

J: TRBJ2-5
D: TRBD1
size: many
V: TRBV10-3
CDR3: CAISGQGQETQYF
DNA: TGTGCCATCAGTGGACAGGGGCAAGAGACCCAGTACTTC

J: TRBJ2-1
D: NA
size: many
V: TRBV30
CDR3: CAWSGREQFF
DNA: TGTGCCTGGAGTGGGAGGGAGCAGTTCTTC

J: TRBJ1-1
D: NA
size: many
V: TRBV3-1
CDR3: CASSYRRMNTEAFF
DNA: TGTGCCAGCAGCTACCGACGGATGAACACTGAAGCTTTCTTT

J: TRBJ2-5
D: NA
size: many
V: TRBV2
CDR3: CASSETRETQYF
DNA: TGTGCCAGCAGTGAAACCCGGGAGACCCAGTACTTC

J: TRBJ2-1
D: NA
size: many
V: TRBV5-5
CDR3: CASSFSVAEFNEQFF
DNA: TGTGCCAGCAGCTTCAGCGTGGCGGAATTTAATGAGCAGTTCTTC

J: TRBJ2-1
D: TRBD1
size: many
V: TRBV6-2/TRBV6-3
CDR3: CASSEGQAREQFF
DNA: TGTGCCAGCAGTGAAGGACAGGCCCGTGAGCAGTTCTTC

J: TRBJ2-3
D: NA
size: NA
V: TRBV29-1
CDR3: CSVDSSTDTQYF
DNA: TGCAGCGTCGATTCTAGCACAGATACGCAGTATTTT

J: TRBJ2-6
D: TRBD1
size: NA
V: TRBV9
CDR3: CASSRRPGTGDSGANVLTF
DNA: TGTGCCAGCAGCCGCCGCCCCGGGACAGGAGACTCTGGGGCCAACGTCCTGACTTTC

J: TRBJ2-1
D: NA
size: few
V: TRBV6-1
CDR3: CASTPGDRRNEQFF
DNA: TGTGCCAGCACCCCCGGCGACAGGCGGAATGAGCAGTTCTTC

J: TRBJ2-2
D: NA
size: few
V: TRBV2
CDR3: CASRTTNAGELFF
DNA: TGTGCCAGCCGGACTACTAACGCCGGGGAGCTGTTTTTT

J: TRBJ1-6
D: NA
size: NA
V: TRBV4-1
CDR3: CASSRPGPKGGALHF
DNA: TGCGCCAGCAGCCGACCGGGACCCAAGGGGGGTGCCCTCCACTTT

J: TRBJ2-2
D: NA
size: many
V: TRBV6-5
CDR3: CASSSQAGELFF
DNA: TGTGCCAGCAGTTCACAGGCCGGGGAGCTGTTTTTT

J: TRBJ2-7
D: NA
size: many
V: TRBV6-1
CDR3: CATTPGSFRDEQYF
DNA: TGTGCCACAACCCCGGGCTCCTTTAGGGACGAGCAGTACTTC

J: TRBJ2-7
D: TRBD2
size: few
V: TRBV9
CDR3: CASSVGLAGEEEQYF
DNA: TGTGCCAGCAGCGTCGGACTAGCGGGGGAGGAGGAGCAGTACTTC

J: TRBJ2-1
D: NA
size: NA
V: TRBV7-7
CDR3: CASSLDPSNEQFF
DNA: TGTGCTAGCAGCTTAGATCCGTCCAATGAGCAGTTCTTC

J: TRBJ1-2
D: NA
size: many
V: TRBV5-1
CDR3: CASRDTGGGYGYTF
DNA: TGCGCCAGCAGGGACACCGGGGGCGGCTATGGCTACACCTTC

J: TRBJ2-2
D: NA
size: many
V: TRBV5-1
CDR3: CASSLANRPEGELFF
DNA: TGTGCCAGCAGCTTGGCCAACAGGCCCGAGGGGGAGCTGTTTTTT

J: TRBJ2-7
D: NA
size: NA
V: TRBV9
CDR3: CASSVAPRLSRELGEQYF
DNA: TGTGCCAGCAGCGTAGCCCCGCGGCTATCACGGGAGCTCGGCGAGCAGTACTTC

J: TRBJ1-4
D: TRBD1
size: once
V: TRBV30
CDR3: CAWSKQGVRSEKLFF
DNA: TGTGCCTGGAGTAAACAGGGGGTGAGGTCTGAAAAACTGTTTTTT

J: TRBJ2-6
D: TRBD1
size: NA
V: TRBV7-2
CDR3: CASSFYRGHGANVLTF
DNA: TGTGCCAGCAGCTTTTACAGGGGGCACGGGGCCAACGTCCTGACTTTC

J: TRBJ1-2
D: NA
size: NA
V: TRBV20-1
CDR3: CSASWQGSYTF
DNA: TGCAGTGCTAGTTGGCAGGGGAGCTACACCTTC

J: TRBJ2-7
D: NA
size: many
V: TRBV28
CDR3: CASRPSGDQYHEQYF
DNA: TGTGCCAGCAGACCGTCGGGGGACCAGTACCACGAGCAGTACTTC

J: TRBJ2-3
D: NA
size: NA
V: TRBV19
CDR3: CASSPSVSNTQYF
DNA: TGTGCCAGTAGTCCTTCCGTATCGAATACGCAGTATTTT

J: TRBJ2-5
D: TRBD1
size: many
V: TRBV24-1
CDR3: CATSLDWTGAEETQYF
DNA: TGTGCCACCAGTCTGGATTGGACAGGGGCTGAAGAGACCCAGTACTTC

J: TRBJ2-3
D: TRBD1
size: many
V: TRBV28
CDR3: CASSPIPGQGGDTQYF
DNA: TGTGCCAGCAGTCCAATTCCGGGACAGGGAGGAGATACGCAGTATTTT

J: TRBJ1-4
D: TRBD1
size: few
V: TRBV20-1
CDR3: CSARDRGSEKLFF
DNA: TGCAGTGCTCGTGACAGGGGGTCGGAAAAACTGTTTTTT

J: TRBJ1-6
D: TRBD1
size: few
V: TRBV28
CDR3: CASSLRTGYNSPLHF
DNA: TGTGCCAGCAGTTTACGGACAGGCTATAATTCACCCCTCCACTTT

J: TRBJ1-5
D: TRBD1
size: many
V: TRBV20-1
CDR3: CSAVSGTGNQPQHF
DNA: TGCAGTGCCGTATCCGGGACAGGGAATCAGCCCCAGCATTTT

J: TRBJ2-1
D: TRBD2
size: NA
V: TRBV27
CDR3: CASSSRSLAGGLSYNEQFF
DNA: TGTGCCAGCAGCTCAAGGTCACTAGCGGGGGGGCTTTCCTACAATGAGCAGTTCTTC

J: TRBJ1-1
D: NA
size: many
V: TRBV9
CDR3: CASSVDPDTEAFF
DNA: TGTGCCAGCAGCGTAGATCCCGACACTGAAGCTTTCTTT

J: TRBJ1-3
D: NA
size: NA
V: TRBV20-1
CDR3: CSAWGGNTIYF
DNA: TGCAGCGCCTGGGGTGGAAACACCATATATTTT

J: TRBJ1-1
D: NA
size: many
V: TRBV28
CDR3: CASSTTNTEAFF
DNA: TGTGCCAGCAGTACGACGAACACTGAAGCTTTCTTT

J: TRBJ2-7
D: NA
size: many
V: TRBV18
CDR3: CASSPPGQDRYEQYF
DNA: TGTGCCAGCTCACCACCGGGGCAGGACCGCTACGAGCAGTACTTC

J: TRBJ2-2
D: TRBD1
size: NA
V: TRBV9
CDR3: CASSVGDRVPGELFF
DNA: TGTGCCAGCAGCGTAGGGGACAGGGTCCCCGGGGAGCTGTTTTTT

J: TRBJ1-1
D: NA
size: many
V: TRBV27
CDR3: CASSLRGRNTEAFF
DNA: TGTGCCAGCAGTTTGCGGGGCCGGAACACTGAAGCTTTCTTT

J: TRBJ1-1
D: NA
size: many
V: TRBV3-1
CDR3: CASSQGVGDTEAFF
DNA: TGTGCCAGCAGCCAAGGAGTGGGGGACACTGAAGCTTTCTTT

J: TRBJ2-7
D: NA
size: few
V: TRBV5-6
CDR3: CASSSAGSNLYEQYF
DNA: TGTGCCAGCAGCTCCGCCGGGAGTAATTTATACGAGCAGTACTTC

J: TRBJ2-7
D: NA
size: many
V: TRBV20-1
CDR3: CSASRGPFSYEQYF
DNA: TGCAGTGCTAGCCGGGGGCCCTTCTCCTACGAGCAGTACTTC

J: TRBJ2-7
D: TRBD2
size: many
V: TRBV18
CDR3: CASSPGPSGALFDYEQYF
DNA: TGTGCCAGCTCACCAGGGCCTAGCGGGGCCCTTTTCGACTACGAGCAGTACTTC

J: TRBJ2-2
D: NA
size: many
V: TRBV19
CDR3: CASTPSVGELFF
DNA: TGTGCCAGTACCCCCTCTGTCGGGGAGCTGTTTTTT

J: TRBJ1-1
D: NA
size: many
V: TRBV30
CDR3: CAWSVGQGTEAFF
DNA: TGTGCCTGGAGTGTGGGGCAGGGCACTGAAGCTTTCTTT

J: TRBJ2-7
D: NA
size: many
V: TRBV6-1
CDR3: CASRPTVTYEQYF
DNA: TGTGCCAGCAGACCGACAGTAACCTACGAGCAGTACTTC

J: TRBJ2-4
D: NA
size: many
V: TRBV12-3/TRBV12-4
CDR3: CASSYLADLQYF
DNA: TGTGCCAGCAGTTATTTGGCGGACTTACAGTACTTC

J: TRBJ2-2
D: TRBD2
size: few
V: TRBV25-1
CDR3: CASTPGLAGTNTGELFF
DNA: TGTGCCAGCACCCCGGGACTAGCGGGAACTAACACCGGGGAGCTGTTTTTT

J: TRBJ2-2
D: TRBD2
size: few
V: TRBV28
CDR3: CASSLRTSENTGELFF
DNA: TGTGCCAGCAGTTTGAGGACTAGCGAAAACACCGGGGAGCTGTTTTTT

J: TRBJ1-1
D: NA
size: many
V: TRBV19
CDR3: CASLLGGGWDTEAFF
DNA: TGTGCCAGTCTTCTCGGCGGGGGATGGGACACTGAAGCTTTCTTT

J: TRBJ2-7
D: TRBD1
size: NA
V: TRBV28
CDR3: CASSSGTGRGEQYF
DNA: TGTGCCAGCAGCTCCGGGACAGGGAGGGGCGAGCAGTACTTC

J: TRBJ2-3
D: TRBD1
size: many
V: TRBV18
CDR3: CASSPAGGITDTQYF
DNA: TGTGCCAGCTCACCGGCAGGGGGCATCACAGATACGCAGTATTTT

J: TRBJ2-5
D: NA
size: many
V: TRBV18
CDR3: CASSPTTWGVETQYF
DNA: TGTGCCAGCTCACCCACCACGTGGGGGGTGGAGACCCAGTACTTC

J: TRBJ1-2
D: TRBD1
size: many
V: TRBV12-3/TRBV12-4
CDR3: CASSLRGLYNGYTF
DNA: TGTGCCAGCAGTTTAAGGGGGCTCTATAATGGCTACACCTTC

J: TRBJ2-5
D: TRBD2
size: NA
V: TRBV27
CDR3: CASSWSGGGGETQYF
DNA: TGTGCCAGCAGTTGGAGCGGGGGGGGCGGAGAGACCCAGTACTTC

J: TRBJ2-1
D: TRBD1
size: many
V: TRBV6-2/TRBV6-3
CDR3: CASSLGRDRINEQFF
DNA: TGTGCCAGCAGCCTAGGAAGGGACAGGATAAATGAGCAGTTCTTC

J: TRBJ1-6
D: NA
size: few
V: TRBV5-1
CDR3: CASSEGYNSPLHF
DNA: TGCGCCAGCAGCGAAGGGTATAATTCACCCCTCCACTTT